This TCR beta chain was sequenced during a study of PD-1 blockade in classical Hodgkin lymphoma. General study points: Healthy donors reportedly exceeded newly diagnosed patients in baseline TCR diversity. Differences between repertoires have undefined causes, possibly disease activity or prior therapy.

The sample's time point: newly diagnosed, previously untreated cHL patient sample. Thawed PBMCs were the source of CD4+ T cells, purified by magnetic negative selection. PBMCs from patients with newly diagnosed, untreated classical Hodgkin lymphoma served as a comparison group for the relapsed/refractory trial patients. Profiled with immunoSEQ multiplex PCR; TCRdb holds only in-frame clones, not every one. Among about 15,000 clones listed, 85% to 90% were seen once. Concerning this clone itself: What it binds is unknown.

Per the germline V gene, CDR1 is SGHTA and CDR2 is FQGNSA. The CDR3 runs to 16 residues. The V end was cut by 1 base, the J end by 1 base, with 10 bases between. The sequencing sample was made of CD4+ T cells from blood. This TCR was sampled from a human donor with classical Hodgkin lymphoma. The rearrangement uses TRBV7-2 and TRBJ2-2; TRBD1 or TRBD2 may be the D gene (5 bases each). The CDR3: CASSLVPGLNTGELFF. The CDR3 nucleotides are TGTGCCAGCAGCTTAGTCCCGGGGCTGAACACCGGGGAGCTGTTTTTT.